A single sample gave rise to the 10 T cell receptor beta chains below, sequenced in a study of blood T cell repertoires in COVID-19. Some clones are missing from TCRdb's copy, which holds only in-frame ones; the method was immunoSEQ multiplex PCR. The table lists some 300,000 clones, 89% of them singletons. The sample taken for sequencing was PBMCs or T cells enriched from blood (not recorded which). The receptors were gathered from a woman in her forties or fifties who had been exposed to COVID-19.

The CDR3 loop is CASSGSGSLGEQYF. The CDR3 bases are TGTGCCAGCAGCGGTAGCGGTTCCCTGGGCGAGCAGTACTTC. V gene TRBV2 combines with J gene TRBJ2-7; possibly TRBD2 for D (6 bases). The CDR3 length is 14 residues. The V gene's germline CDR1 is SNHLY and CDR2 FYNNEI. V lost 6 bases to trimming and J lost 6 bases, with 18 bases between them.

The CDR3 sequence is CTSSQVRGPGLARPYEQYF. The CDR3 region has the DNA TGCACCAGCAGCCAAGTTAGGGGACCGGGACTAGCGAGACCCTACGAGCAGTACTTC. V and J are TRBV1 and TRBJ2-7; whether TRBD2, the table's D call, matches the DNA was not checked. TRBV1 is a known pseudogene. This CDR3 is built from 19 residues.

V is TRBV30 and J is TRBJ1-3; D is unclear. This CDR3 has 15 amino acids. The germline V gene encodes CDR1 GTSNPN and CDR2 SVGIG (reference sequence). The ends were cut back, 4 bases at V and 1 base at J, with 14 bases in the middle. CDR3: CAWILMTGSGNTIYF. CDR3 coding DNA: TGTGCCTGGATTCTGATGACTGGTTCTGGAAACACCATATATTTT.

This chain links TRBV19 with TRBJ2-2; tentative D call: TRBD1 (6 bases). Germline V lookup: CDR1 LNHDA, CDR2 SQIVND (reference sequence). Trimming took off 8 bases at V and 0 bases at J, with 13 bases between the two ends. The CDR3 length is 15 residues. The CDR3 spells CASYPGQTNTGELFF. The CDR3 DNA follows: TGTGCCAGTTATCCGGGACAAACGAACACCGGGGAGCTGTTTTTT.

This chain links TRBV30 with TRBJ1-6, with D perhaps TRBD1 (5 bases). V was shortened by 2 bases and J by 6 bases, with 17 bases between the two germline ends. The CDR3 contains 16 residues. Per the germline V gene, CDR1 is GTSNPN and CDR2 is SVGIG (reference sequence). CDR3 sequence reads: CAWSRYSGRANSPLHF. In DNA form, the CDR3 reads TGTGCCTGGAGTCGCTATTCAGGCAGGGCTAATTCACCCCTCCACTTT.

This chain uses TRBV5-1 with TRBJ1-2, with 9 bases that match TRBD1. The ends lost 4 bases at V and 2 bases at J; junction bases unmatched: 6. Germline CDR1 reads SGHRS; CDR2 reads YFSETQ. This CDR3 is built from 15 residues. In nucleotides, the CDR3 is TGCGCCAGCAGCCAGACAGGACAGGGGAACTATGGCTACACCTTC. Its translation is CASSQTGQGNYGYTF.

V gene TRBV5-1 combines with J gene TRBJ1-5; D gene uncertain. Germline V gene lookup returns CDR1 SGHRS and CDR2 YFSETQ. The CDR3 is made up of 15 amino acids. Trimming cost V 0 bases and J 4 bases, with 11 bases left between them. The CDR3 here is CASSLAEAVNQPQHF. CDR3 in DNA: TGCGCCAGCAGCTTGGCCGAGGCAGTAAATCAGCCCCAGCATTTT.

This chain uses TRBV11-1 with TRBJ2-5; D is possibly TRBD1 (6 bases). The germline V gene encodes CDR1 SGHAT and CDR2 FQDESV (reference sequence). The CDR3 has 14 residues. V dropped 1 base and J dropped 4 bases, with 10 bases sitting between them. CDR3 amino acids: CASSLDRVGETQYF. The CDR3 DNA reads as TGTGCCAGCAGCTTAGACAGGGTTGGAGAGACCCAGTACTTC.

V gene TRBV23-1 combines with J gene TRBJ1-3; D not resolved. TRBV23-1 is noted as an ORF with a role that remains uncertain. The CDR3 sequence is 14 residues long. V gave up 0 bases and J gave up 6 bases, with 9 bases separating them. The CDR3: CASSQSTGLNTIYF. The DNA of the CDR3 is TGCGCCAGCAGTCAATCTACGGGGTTAAACACCATATATTTT.

The gene calls are TRBV6-5 and TRBJ1-5; no clear D gene. V was pared by 7 bases and J by 0 bases, with 7 bases between. The CDR3 is 13 amino acids. Germline-derived CDR1 and CDR2 are MNHEY and SVGAGI. The CDR3 DNA reads TGTGCCAGCAATCTAAATAGCAATCAGCCCCAGCATTTT. Translation: CASNLNSNQPQHF.